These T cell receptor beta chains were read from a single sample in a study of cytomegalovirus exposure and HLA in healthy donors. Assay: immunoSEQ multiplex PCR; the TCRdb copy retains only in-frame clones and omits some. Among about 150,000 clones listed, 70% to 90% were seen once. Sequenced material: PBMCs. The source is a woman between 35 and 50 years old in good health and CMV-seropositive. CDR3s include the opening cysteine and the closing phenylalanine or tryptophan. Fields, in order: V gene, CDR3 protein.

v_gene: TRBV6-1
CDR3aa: CASSGSGGSNIQYF

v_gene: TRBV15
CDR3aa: CATSREGAGGYEQYF

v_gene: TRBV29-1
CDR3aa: CSVEHRGYNTEAFF

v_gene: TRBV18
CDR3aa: CASSPFPGGFGYEQYF

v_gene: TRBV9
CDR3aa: CASSVLPTGAVTSEAFF

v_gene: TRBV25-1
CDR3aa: CASSSPGGLQETQYF

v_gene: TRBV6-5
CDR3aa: CASSWTGPYSNQPQHF

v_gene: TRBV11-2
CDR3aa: CASSLVAGDYNEQFF

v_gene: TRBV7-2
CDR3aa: CASSPGWDYYEQYF

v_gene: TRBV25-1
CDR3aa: CASLRTGGSPLHF

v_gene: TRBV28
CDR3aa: CASSHSGLGTDTQYF

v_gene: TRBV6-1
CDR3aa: CASRTGFRAYEQYF

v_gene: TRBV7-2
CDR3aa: CASSLYQGPGTGELFF

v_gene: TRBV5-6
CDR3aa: CASSSEQPGSYGYTF

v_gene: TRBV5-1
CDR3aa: CASSLRDSTYANTGELFF

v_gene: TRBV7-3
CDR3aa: CASSLHGTGGIDIQYF

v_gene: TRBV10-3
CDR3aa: CAITRDRGPSYEQYF

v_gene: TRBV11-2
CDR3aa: CASSLVMSEAFF

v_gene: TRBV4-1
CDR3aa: CASSRDNNEQFF

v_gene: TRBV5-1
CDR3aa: CASSARPGQGLGDGYTF

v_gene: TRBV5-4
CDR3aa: CASSQDWAKDEQFF

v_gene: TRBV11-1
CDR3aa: CASSLTRTSVETQYF

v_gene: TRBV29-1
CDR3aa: CSVGSVNQETQYF

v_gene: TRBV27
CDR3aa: CASSYIPGHRTDTQYF

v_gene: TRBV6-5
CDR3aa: CASRFEAGVDTEAFF

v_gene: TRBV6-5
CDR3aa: CASSYSKAGNTEAFF

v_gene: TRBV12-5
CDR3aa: CASAASGNYNEQFF

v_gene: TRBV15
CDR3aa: CATSLLEAEETQYF

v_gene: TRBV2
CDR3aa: CASTGLWPEQYF

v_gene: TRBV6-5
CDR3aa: CASSYSRLGGTGELFF

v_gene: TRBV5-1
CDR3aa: CASSPDVSGNSEQYF

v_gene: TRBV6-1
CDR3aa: CASSEESGFAGLQETQYF

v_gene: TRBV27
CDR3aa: CASSHPGQNTEAFF

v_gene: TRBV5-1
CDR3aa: CASSALSGAYNEQFF

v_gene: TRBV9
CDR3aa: CASSALPSGSSYEQYF

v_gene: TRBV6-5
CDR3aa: CASRAGQSDTDTQYF

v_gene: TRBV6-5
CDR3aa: CASRAGWGQDTEAFF

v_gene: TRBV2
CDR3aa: CASSEATSGSYEQFF

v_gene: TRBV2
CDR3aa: CASRKEGVNTEAFF

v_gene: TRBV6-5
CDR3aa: CASSSLAGANQPQHF

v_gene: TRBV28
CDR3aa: CASRKYRPPYGYTF

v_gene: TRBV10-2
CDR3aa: CATSGGQGYTF

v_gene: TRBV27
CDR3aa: CASSFTTGHEQFF

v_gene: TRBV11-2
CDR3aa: CASSLVLEGLGTRKTQYF

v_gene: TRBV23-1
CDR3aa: CASSQSKRNQPQHF

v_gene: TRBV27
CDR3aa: CASSQNYRQYF

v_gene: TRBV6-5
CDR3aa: CASSPDRVGGDEQFF

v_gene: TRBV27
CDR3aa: CASSFERATDTQYF

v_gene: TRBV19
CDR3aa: CASSFRDRGRAWSNTEAFF

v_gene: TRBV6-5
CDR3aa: CASRYPTSGGNEQFF

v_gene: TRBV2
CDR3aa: CASRPGLAGAKQYF

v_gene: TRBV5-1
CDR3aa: CASSFEGYSNQPQHF

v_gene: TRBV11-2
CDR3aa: CASSLDRTGNEKLFF

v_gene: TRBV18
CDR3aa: CASKGVGYTF

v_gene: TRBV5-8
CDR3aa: CATATGRGNTIYF

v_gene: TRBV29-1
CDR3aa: CSGARDSYEQYF

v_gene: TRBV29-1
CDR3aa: CSVGLSSGNTIYF

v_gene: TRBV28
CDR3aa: CASSLPLAGEYEQYF